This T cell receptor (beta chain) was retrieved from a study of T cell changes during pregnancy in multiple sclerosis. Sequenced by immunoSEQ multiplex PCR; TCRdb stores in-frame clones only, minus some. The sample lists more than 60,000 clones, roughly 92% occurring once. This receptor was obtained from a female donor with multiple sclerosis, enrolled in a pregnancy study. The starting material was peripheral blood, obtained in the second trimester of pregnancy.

The DNA for the CDR3 is TGCAGCGTCGGACAGAAAGACCAAGAGACCCAGTACTTC. The encoded protein is CSVGQKDQETQYF. The chain is built from TRBV29-1 and TRBJ2-5; tentatively, D is TRBD1 (6 bases). The germline V gene has CDR1 SQVTM and CDR2 ANQGSEA. V was cut by 6 bases and J by 0 bases, with 11 bases left in between. CDR3 size: 13 residues.